Shown below are 28 T cell receptor beta chains from a single sample sequenced in a study of blood T cell repertoires in COVID-19. Produced via immunoSEQ multiplex PCR; TCRdb's table is partial and in-frame only. The sample has fewer than 120,000 clones, around 79% seen once. The sample taken for sequencing was peripheral blood. The receptors stem from a woman aged 80 or over with active or convalescent COVID-19.

This clone was seen a few times. The V and J genes are TRBV5-4 and TRBJ1-6, with D unclear. The V gene's germline CDR1 is SGHNT and CDR2 YYREEE (reference sequence). The CDR3 is made up of 16 amino acids. Trimming left V 0 bases short and J 8 bases short, with 15 bases between. CDR3 DNA sequence: TGTGCCAGCAGCTTGGGGGCGAGTGGCGATCATTCACCCCTCCACTTT. Protein: CASSLGASGDHSPLHF.

The chain carries TRBV15 and TRBJ2-5; 13 bases agree with TRBD2. CDR1 is LNHNV, CDR2 YYDKDF, per germline (reference sequence). The CDR3 totals 18 residues. Losses at the gene ends were 0 bases for V and 4 bases for J; bases not matched to a gene: 8. CDR3 loop: CATSRELSTSGRVETQYF. The CDR3 DNA follows: TGTGCCACCAGCAGAGAATTGTCTACTAGCGGGAGGGTAGAGACCCAGTACTTC.

The V and J genes are TRBV5-4 and TRBJ1-2; TRBD1 is a possible D gene (6 bases). The CDR3 runs 14 residues. V dropped 4 bases and J dropped 2 bases, with 12 bases sitting between them. Germline V lookup: CDR1 SGHNT, CDR2 YYREEE (reference sequence). The CDR3 reads CASSPGHKNYGYTF. Written as DNA, the CDR3 is TGTGCCAGCAGCCCGGGACATAAGAACTATGGCTACACCTTC.

This chain's CDR3 is CASSGQGYHEQYF. The CDR3 DNA sequence: TGTGCCAGCAGCGGACAGGGTTACCACGAGCAGTACTTC. The chain recombines TRBV6-5 with TRBJ2-7; 8 bases are shared with TRBD1. The CDR3 spans 13 residues. J gave up 5 bases and V 6 bases, and 6 bases lay outside the gene matches. Germline-derived CDR1 and CDR2 are MNHEY and SVGAGI.

This chain joins TRBV7-9 and TRBJ2-2; tentative D call: TRBD2 (6 bases). The germline V gene has CDR1 SEHNR and CDR2 FQNEAQ (reference sequence). Trimming removed 5 bases from V and 0 bases from J, with 13 bases in between. This CDR3 has 16 residues. The CDR3 DNA reads TGTGCCAGCAGCCGAGGAGGCGGGGCGAACACCGGGGAGCTGTTTTTT. It codes for CASSRGGGANTGELFF.

V usage is TRBV21-1 and J usage is TRBJ2-3; no DNA check was done on the table's D call, TRBD2. TRBV21-1 is tagged as a pseudogene. The CDR3 runs to 17 residues. The CDR3 DNA follows: TGTGCCAGCTCCACATACCCCGGGACTAGACCCACAGATACGCAGTATTTT. The encoded protein is CASSTYPGTRPTDTQYF.

This chain connects TRBV27 to TRBJ1-2; TRBD1 might be the D (5 bases). Per germline, CDR1 MNHEY and CDR2 SMNVEV (reference sequence). The CDR3 is made up of 14 amino acids. Trimming shortened V by 5 bases and J by 7 bases, and 17 bases separated the two germline ends. In nucleotides, the CDR3 is TGTGCCAGCAGTACAGGACTCTGGGGGGGTGGCTACACCTTC. Residues: CASSTGLWGGGYTF.

This sequence joins TRBV2 and TRBJ1-4, with a tentative D call TRBD1 (5 bases). Germline CDR1 and CDR2: SNHLY and FYNNEI. The CDR3 extends over 13 amino acids. Deletions cut 6 bases from V and 4 bases from J, with 9 bases between. CDR3 in amino acids: CASSGRGNEKLFF. The CDR3 DNA reads TGTGCCAGCAGCGGAAGGGGTAATGAAAAACTGTTTTTT.

The chain combines TRBV5-1 with TRBJ1-3; D not certain. Germline V lookup: CDR1 SGHRS, CDR2 YFSETQ. CDR3 length: 15 amino acids. Deletions cut 1 base from V and 4 bases from J, with 12 bases between. CDR3 sequence (DNA): TGCGCCAGCAGCTTGCAAGGAGGGTACGGAAACACCATATATTTT. This sequence encodes CASSLQGGYGNTIYF.

V is TRBV5-5 and J is TRBJ2-2; TRBD1 is a possible D gene (6 bases). In germline, CDR1 is SGHKS, CDR2 YYEKEE (reference sequence). V lost 2 bases, J lost 4 bases, and 15 bases lay in between. The CDR3 is 16 residues long. The CDR3 sequence is CASSFLQDSVTGELFF. In nucleotides, the CDR3 is TGTGCCAGCAGCTTTCTCCAGGACAGTGTCACCGGGGAGCTGTTTTTT.

This clone has a handful of counts. The chain recombines TRBV11-2 with TRBJ1-2; weak D call: TRBD1 (5 bases). This CDR3 comprises 15 residues. The V end lost 2 bases, the J end lost 8 bases, and 18 bases lay between the germline ends. Germline values: CDR1 SGHAT, CDR2 FQNNGV. CDR3 protein: CASSLWSGLREGYTF. CDR3 coding DNA: TGTGCCAGCAGCTTATGGTCAGGGCTAAGAGAAGGCTACACCTTC.

The rearrangement joins TRBV6-6 to TRBJ2-7; D unresolved. The CDR3 sequence is 13 residues long. Germline assignment: CDR1 MNHNY and CDR2 SVGAGI (reference sequence). The V end was cut by 7 bases, the J end by 1 base, with 11 bases between. CDR3: CASNSPRSYEQYF. CDR3 sequence (DNA): TGTGCCAGCAACTCTCCGAGGTCCTACGAGCAGTACTTC.

The chain recombines TRBV10-3 with TRBJ2-1; 10 bases fit TRBD2. The junction had 2 bases not matched to a gene; V was cut back by 0 bases and J by 6 bases. The CDR3 loop spans 15 amino acids. Germline values: CDR1 ENHRY, CDR2 SYGVKD. CDR3 amino acids: CAISESTSGPNEQFF. The DNA for the CDR3 is TGTGCCATCAGTGAGTCGACTAGCGGGCCCAATGAGCAGTTCTTC.

The gene calls are TRBV28 and TRBJ2-1, with 7 bases aligning to TRBD2. Germline lookup yields CDR1 MDHEN and CDR2 SYDVKM. This CDR3 has 15 amino acids. V was clipped by 4 bases and J by 6 bases; unmatched bases: 9. In DNA form, the CDR3 reads TGTGCCAGCAGTTCACCGGGGAGGGCCACCAATGAGCAGTTCTTC. Protein: CASSSPGRATNEQFF.

The chain couples TRBV27 to TRBJ1-4, with D possibly TRBD1 on 6 matching bases. The CDR3 is 15 amino acids. The V gene's germline CDR1 is MNHEY and CDR2 SMNVEV (reference sequence). The V end was cut by 1 base, the J end by 5 bases, with 11 bases between. CDR3 residues: CASSLFTGSNEKLFF. The CDR3 nucleotides read TGTGCCAGCAGTTTATTTACAGGGTCAAATGAAAAACTGTTTTTT.

This sequence joins TRBV6-5 and TRBJ2-3; tentative D call: TRBD1 (5 bases). This CDR3 is built from 15 residues. V dropped 8 bases and J dropped 5 bases, with 20 bases sitting between them. Germline V gives CDR1 MNHEY, CDR2 SVGAGI. The chain's CDR3 is CASHPRVRTGDTQYF. In DNA form, the CDR3 reads TGTGCCAGCCACCCCAGGGTCAGGACCGGAGATACGCAGTATTTT.

CDR3 protein: CASSLTGQGPGEQYF. CDR3 nucleotide sequence: TGTGCCAGCAGCTTAACAGGACAGGGGCCGGGGGAGCAGTACTTC. The rearrangement uses TRBV7-9 and TRBJ2-7, with 9 bases fitting TRBD1. V lost 2 bases to trimming and J lost 7 bases; unmatched junction nucleotides: 9. The CDR3 loop spans 15 amino acids. Germline lookup yields CDR1 SEHNR and CDR2 FQNEAQ (reference sequence). Full variable domain (remainder filled in from reference TRBV7-9 and TRBJ2-7): DTGVSQNPRHKITKRGQNVTFRCDPISEHNRLYWYRQTLGQGPEFLTYFQNEAQLEKSRLLSDRFSAERPKGSFSTLEIQRTEQGDSAMYLCASSLTGQGPGEQYFGPGTRLTVT.

This clone showed up many times. The chain is built from TRBV7-9 and TRBJ2-7; D not resolved. Trimming left V 3 bases short and J 4 bases short, with 4 bases between. CDR3 length: 11 residues. CDR1 SEHNR and CDR2 FQNEAQ come from the germline V gene (reference sequence). The CDR3, as DNA: TGTGCCAGCAGCTTCTTGTACGAGCAGTACTTC. It encodes CASSFLYEQYF.

J is TRBJ2-3 and V is TRBV7-2, with unresolved D. From germline, CDR1 is SGHTA and CDR2 FQGNSA. The ends were cut back, 0 bases at V and 3 bases at J, with 7 bases in the middle. This CDR3 spans 14 amino acids. The CDR3 DNA sequence: TGTGCCAGCAGCTTAGCGAGAGCAACAGATACGCAGTATTTT. As protein: CASSLARATDTQYF.

The chain combines TRBV7-6 with TRBJ2-1, with D uncertain. Germline assignment: CDR1 SGHVS and CDR2 FNYEAQ. V was cut by 1 base and J by 0 bases, with 7 bases left in between. CDR3 length: 15 amino acids. The CDR3 DNA follows: TGTGCCAGCAGCTTAGACTCGAGCTCCTACAATGAGCAGTTCTTC. Translated, it gives CASSLDSSSYNEQFF.

This clone was counted between two and nine times. V gene TRBV18 combines with J gene TRBJ2-5, with D maybe TRBD2 (5 bases). Germline V lookup: CDR1 KGHSH, CDR2 LQKENI. V was clipped by 2 bases and J by 0 bases, with 10 bases between them. The CDR3 has 15 amino acids. Here the CDR3 reads CASSPDPGYQETQYF. CDR3 nucleotides: TGTGCCAGCTCACCAGACCCGGGGTACCAAGAGACCCAGTACTTC.

The genes are TRBV28 and TRBJ2-7; tentative D call: TRBD2 (6 bases). The germline CDR1 and CDR2 sequences are MDHEN and SYDVKM. CDR3 length: 15 residues. Trimming shortened V by 2 bases and J by 1 base, and 12 bases separated the two germline ends. In nucleotides, the CDR3 is TGTGCCAGCAGTTTAACCGGGAGTAGGTCCTACGAGCAGTACTTC. Residues: CASSLTGSRSYEQYF. Full variable domain (outside the CDR3, taken from reference TRBV28 and TRBJ2-7): DVKVTQSSRYLVKRTGEKVFLECVQDMDHENMFWYRQDPGLGLRLIYFSYDVKMKEKGDIPEGYSVSREKKERFSLILESASTNQTSMYLCASSLTGSRSYEQYFGPGTRLTVT.

This clone was counted a few times. This sequence joins TRBV27 and TRBJ2-5; 9 bases match TRBD1. Germline V lookup: CDR1 MNHEY, CDR2 SMNVEV (reference sequence). The CDR3 totals 16 residues. The V gene end was trimmed by 2 bases and the J gene end by 4 bases; junction bases not matched to a gene: 8. The CDR3 coding sequence is TGTGCCAGCAGTTTAAGGGACAGGGCCGGAGTAGAGACCCAGTACTTC. Its protein is CASSLRDRAGVETQYF.

The chain uses TRBV28 and TRBJ1-5; 7 nucleotides line up with TRBD1. V was pared by 4 bases and J by 6 bases, with 6 bases of the junction left unmatched. This CDR3 is built from 14 residues. Germline CDR1 reads MDHEN; CDR2 reads SYDVKM. The CDR3 sequence is CASSSGQGGQPQHF. In DNA form, the CDR3 reads TGTGCCAGCAGTTCGGGGCAGGGGGGTCAGCCCCAGCATTTT. Filled out from reference TRBV28 and TRBJ1-5, the complete variable domain reads DVKVTQSSRYLVKRTGEKVFLECVQDMDHENMFWYRQDPGLGLRLIYFSYDVKMKEKGDIPEGYSVSREKKERFSLILESASTNQTSMYLCASSSGQGGQPQHFGDGTRLSIL.

The chain combines TRBV5-5 with TRBJ1-2; TRBD1 matches 7 bases. Germline V gene sequence: CDR1 SGHKS, CDR2 YYEKEE (reference sequence). The V segment lost 4 bases and the J segment 3 bases; nucleotides outside the gene matches: 9. There are 15 residues in the CDR3. This chain's CDR3 is CASSKLPGTDYGYTF. The CDR3, as DNA: TGTGCCAGCAGCAAACTACCGGGGACAGACTATGGCTACACCTTC.

V is TRBV27 and J is TRBJ2-2; D perhaps matches TRBD2 (6 bases). There are 15 residues in the CDR3. The V end was cut by 5 bases, the J end by 4 bases, with 14 bases between. The germline gives CDR1 MNHEY, CDR2 SMNVEV (reference sequence). The CDR3 loop is CASSPGPGVTGELFF. The CDR3 DNA is TGTGCCAGCAGTCCCGGGCCGGGGGTCACCGGGGAGCTGTTTTTT.

This chain uses TRBV7-2 with TRBJ2-3; 7 positions match TRBD2. V lost 5 bases, J lost 2 bases, and 7 bases stayed unmatched. The length of the CDR3 is 15 residues. CDR1 is SGHTA, CDR2 FQGNSA, per germline. The CDR3 nucleotides read TGTGCCAGCAGCCGGTGGCTAGCGGTCACAGATACGCAGTATTTT. It yields the protein CASSRWLAVTDTQYF. Drawing the rest from reference TRBV7-2 and TRBJ2-3, the complete variable domain is GAGVSQSPSNKVTEKGKDVELRCDPISGHTALYWYRQSLGQGLEFLIYFQGNSAPDKSGLPSDRFSAERTGGSVSTLTIQRTQQEDSAVYLCASSRWLAVTDTQYFGPGTRLTVL.

The J gene is TRBJ2-7, the V gene TRBV7-3; TRBD2 aligns across 11 bases. This CDR3 spans 19 amino acids. The V segment lost 6 bases and the J segment 4 bases; nucleotides outside the gene matches: 20. The germline CDR1 and CDR2 sequences are SGHTA and FQGTGA. DNA of the CDR3: TGTGCCAGCAGTCCCGACCCGGAACTAGCGGGAGCGGCGGGTTACGAGCAGTACTTC. This codes for CASSPDPELAGAAGYEQYF. Variable domain in full (rest from reference TRBV7-3 and TRBJ2-7): GAGVSQTPSNKVTEKGKYVELRCDPISGHTALYWYRQSLGQGPEFLIYFQGTGAADDSGLPNDRFFAVRPEGSVSTLKIQRTERGDSAVYLCASSPDPELAGAAGYEQYFGPGTRLTVT.